This T cell receptor beta chain was recorded in a study of a mutant IDH1 vaccine in newly diagnosed glioma. Looking at the study overall: Vaccinations were initiated 4-6 weeks following radiotherapy alone, or were given together with temozolomide cycles.

On this clone itself: Its cognate antigen is unknown.

The CDR3 length is 16 residues. Germline V gene lookup returns CDR1 SGHDN and CDR2 FVKESK. V dropped 0 bases and J dropped 0 bases, with 11 bases sitting between them. Time point specified: week 11, during vaccination. Mutant IDH1 20-mer peptide, at 300 ug, made up each vaccine dose, with topical imiquimod. TCRdb's copy holds only in-frame clones and misses some; the assay was immunoSEQ multiplex PCR. Of 40,000 to 55,000 clones in the sample, about 91% were seen once. Sequencing was performed on PBMCs, taken from a glioma patient whose treatment included an IDH1 peptide vaccine. The J gene is TRBJ1-2, the V gene TRBV14; TRBD1 might be the D (5 bases). This TCR derives from a man in his forties or fifties with glioma. The CDR3 DNA follows: TGTGCCAGCAGCCAAGAAGTTGACAGAGCTAACTATGGCTACACCTTC. This codes for CASSQEVDRANYGYTF.